One and the same sample provided the 15 T cell receptor beta chains below, sequenced in a study of cytomegalovirus exposure and HLA in healthy donors. The PCR had 60 Vbeta and 13 Jbeta primers. Libraries were prepared by immunoSEQ multiplex PCR; TCRdb keeps only in-frame clonotypes and omits some of them. The profile covers roughly 77,000 clones, with roughly 80% appearing a single time and almost 4.5% taken by the ten largest. The sequenced sample was PBMCs. The source is a man between 35 and 55 years old in good health and CMV-seronegative.

V and J are TRBV28 and TRBJ2-5; tentative D call: TRBD2 (5 bases). The germline V gene has CDR1 MDHEN and CDR2 SYDVKM. The V and J ends lost 7 bases and 2 bases respectively, with 5 bases between them. CDR3 length: 11 residues. CDR3 in amino acids: CASKRQETQYF. CDR3 DNA sequence: TGTGCCAGCAAGCGGCAAGAGACCCAGTACTTC.

This clone was seen a handful of times. The chain is built from TRBV18 and TRBJ2-5, with TRBD1 matching 9 bases. Germline V gives CDR1 KGHSH, CDR2 LQKENI. V lost 6 bases and J lost 5; bases outside the gene matches: 4. This CDR3 has 13 residues. The CDR3 DNA sequence: TGTGCCAGCTCCCCCACAGGGGGCGAGACCCAGTACTTC. Protein: CASSPTGGETQYF.

The sample holds one count of this clone. The CDR3 sequence is CAWSIEGGSGYTF. The CDR3, as DNA: TGTGCCTGGAGTATAGAGGGAGGAAGCGGCTACACCTTC. The chain has TRBV30 and TRBJ1-2, with D hard to call. CDR3 length: 13 residues. Germline V gene lookup returns CDR1 GTSNPN and CDR2 SVGIG (reference sequence). The germline V and J ends were trimmed by 2 bases and 8 bases, with 15 bases remaining between them.

The chain has TRBV25-1 and TRBJ2-1; 9 nucleotides line up with TRBD2. This CDR3 has 16 residues. Germline assignment: CDR1 MGHDK and CDR2 SYGVNS. The ends lost 4 bases at V and 3 bases at J; junction bases unmatched: 7. This chain's CDR3 is CASSAESSGDYNEQFF. The CDR3 coding sequence is TGTGCCAGCAGTGCCGAATCTAGCGGGGACTACAATGAGCAGTTCTTC.

V and J are TRBV2 and TRBJ1-1, with 7 bases identical to TRBD1. The CDR3 sequence is 13 residues long. CDR1 is SNHLY and CDR2 is FYNNEI in the germline V gene. V dropped 5 bases and J dropped 5; count of bases not matched to a gene: 5. Written as DNA, the CDR3 is TGTGCCAGCAGTACGACAGGGAGAACTGAAGCTTTCTTT. It is translated as CASSTTGRTEAFF. The variable domain in full, with the rest retrieved from reference TRBV2 and TRBJ1-1, is EPEVTQTPSHQVTQMGQEVILRCVPISNHLYFYWYRQILGQKVEFLVSFYNNEISEKSEIFDDQFSVERPDGSNFTLKIRSTKLEDSAMYFCASSTTGRTEAFFGQGTRLTVV.

The chain combines TRBV19 with TRBJ1-1; 7 bases are shared with TRBD1. J gave up 11 bases and V 5 bases, and 8 bases lay outside the gene matches. This CDR3 has 12 residues. Germline V gives CDR1 LNHDA, CDR2 SQIVND (reference sequence). CDR3 sequence (DNA): TGTGCCAGTAGTCGCCGGACAGGAGTGGCTTTCTTT. Amino acids: CASSRRTGVAFF.

This chain connects TRBV19 to TRBJ1-1; 7 nucleotides match TRBD1. V was pared by 7 bases and J by 2 bases, with 7 bases of the junction left unmatched. From germline, CDR1 is LNHDA and CDR2 SQIVND (reference sequence). This CDR3 contains 14 residues. CDR3 residues: CASTPTGANTEAFF. The CDR3 bases are TGTGCCAGTACCCCAACAGGGGCCAACACTGAAGCTTTCTTT. The full variable domain, with the rest looked up from reference TRBV19 and TRBJ1-1, is DGGITQSPKYLFRKEGQNVTLSCEQNLNHDAMYWYRQDPGQGLRLIYYSQIVNDFQKGDIAEGYSVSREKKESFPLTVTSAQKNPTAFYLCASTPTGANTEAFFGQGTRLTVV.

V and J are TRBV10-3 and TRBJ2-5; no definite D call. The length of the CDR3 is 14 residues. Germline V lookup: CDR1 ENHRY, CDR2 SYGVKD. The V end lost 5 bases, the J end lost 7 bases, and 17 bases lay between the germline ends. For the CDR3, the DNA is TGTGCCATCAGTTCTGAAGTGGAGAAAGGGACCCAGTACTTC. Its translation: CAISSEVEKGTQYF.

This clone was detected only once. The V gene is TRBV28, the J gene TRBJ2-7; D not resolved. Trimming took 2 bases from V and 8 from J, leaving 10 bases between them. This CDR3 has 12 amino acids. CDR1 and CDR2 from the germline V gene are MDHEN and SYDVKM. CDR3 protein: CASSLPPTKQYF. The CDR3 DNA follows: TGTGCCAGCAGTTTACCCCCTACGAAGCAGTACTTC. The full variable domain, completed using reference TRBV28 and TRBJ2-7, is DVKVTQSSRYLVKRTGEKVFLECVQDMDHENMFWYRQDPGLGLRLIYFSYDVKMKEKGDIPEGYSVSREKKERFSLILESASTNQTSMYLCASSLPPTKQYFGPGTRLTVT.

In this sample, this clone turned up a few times. The chain employs TRBV28 and TRBJ2-2; D possibly corresponds to TRBD2 (5 bases). The V end was cut by 8 bases, the J end by 3 bases, with 13 bases between. This CDR3 has 14 amino acids. Germline V CDR1 and CDR2: MDHEN, SYDVKM. The DNA for the CDR3 is TGTGCCAGCGGAGGTGACTTCTACACCGGGGAGCTGTTTTTT. It specifies CASGGDFYTGELFF. Filled out from reference TRBV28 and TRBJ2-2, the complete variable domain reads DVKVTQSSRYLVKRTGEKVFLECVQDMDHENMFWYRQDPGLGLRLIYFSYDVKMKEKGDIPEGYSVSREKKERFSLILESASTNQTSMYLCASGGDFYTGELFFGEGSRLTVL.

The chain is built from TRBV7-2 and TRBJ1-5; 10 bases agree with TRBD1. Germline V gene data show CDR1 as SGHTA and CDR2 as FQGNSA. The CDR3 covers 16 residues. The J segment lost 5 bases and the V segment lost 0 bases, leaving 4 bases of the junction unmatched. The CDR3 protein is CASSLAIDRGHQPQHF. In DNA form, the CDR3 reads TGTGCCAGCAGCTTAGCGATTGACAGGGGGCATCAGCCCCAGCATTTT.

The chain has TRBV29-1 and TRBJ2-7; TRBD1 agrees at 10 bases. Germline V lookup: CDR1 SQVTM, CDR2 ANQGSEA. CDR3 length: 12 amino acids. The V gene end was trimmed by 6 bases and the J gene end by 3 bases; junction bases not matched to a gene: 2. CDR3 protein: CSVRDRGYEQYF. Written as DNA, the CDR3 is TGCAGCGTGCGGGACAGGGGCTACGAGCAGTACTTC.

CDR3 bases: TGTGCCAGCAGCCTTACAGGGGGCTGGAACGAGCAGTACTTC. It is translated as CASSLTGGWNEQYF. V and J are TRBV6-5 and TRBJ2-7, with 9 bases identical to TRBD1. V trimming: 6 bases; J trimming: 5 bases; junction bases outside the gene matches: 8. Per the germline V gene, CDR1 is MNHEY and CDR2 is SVGAGI. CDR3 length equals 14 residues.

This chain joins TRBV6-5 and TRBJ2-5, with D tentatively TRBD1 (5 bases). Trimming took off 2 bases at V and 2 bases at J, with 15 bases between the two ends. Germline V gene data show CDR1 as MNHEY and CDR2 as SVGAGI. This CDR3 has 16 residues. In nucleotides, the CDR3 is TGTGCCAGCAGTTACCGGGCAGGGAAGATACAAGAGACCCAGTACTTC. It codes for CASSYRAGKIQETQYF.

This chain uses TRBV7-9 with TRBJ1-1; 7 bases agree with TRBD1. J lost 8 bases, V lost 5 bases, and 11 bases had no gene match. Germline CDR1 SEHNR, CDR2 FQNEAQ (reference sequence). The CDR3 runs to 14 residues. The CDR3 loop is CASSQIRQQGEAFF. The CDR3, as DNA: TGTGCCAGCAGCCAAATCCGACAACAGGGGGAAGCTTTCTTT.